Below, 26 T cell receptor beta chains from the same sample are listed, as sequenced in a study of T cells after yellow fever vaccination. Each CDR3 protein gets one entry after TCRdb re-called the 5' RACE reads with MiXCR. The sample carries about 260,000 distinct CDR3 sequences, about an eighth recorded once. This sample comprised CD4+ T cells sorted from PBMCs, obtained 45 days after the yellow fever booster vaccination. The receptors come from a man aged 25-45 years who received the YFV17D yellow fever vaccine.

This clonotype was seen only a few times. The V and J genes are TRBV19 and TRBJ2-5; D is uncertain. The ends were cut back, 5 bases at V and 1 base at J, with 14 bases in the middle. The germline gives CDR1 LNHDA, CDR2 SQIVND (reference sequence). This CDR3 has 15 amino acids. The CDR3 DNA reads as TGTGCCAGTAGTGGTCGTCAGGTCCTCCAAGAGACCCAGTACTTC. It is translated as CASSGRQVLQETQYF.

As regards this clonotype: This may be a read error, as it is one base from a much larger clone. The J gene is TRBJ2-1, the V gene TRBV6-5; TRBD1 or TRBD2 may be the D gene (6 bases each). Per germline, CDR1 MNHEY and CDR2 SVGAGI. This CDR3 is built from 15 residues. The CDR3 here is CASSYTRGGYYEQFF. CDR3 coding DNA: TGTGCCAGCAGTTACACCAGGGGAGGCTACTATGAGCAGTTCTTC.

The genes are TRBV7-2 and TRBJ1-2, with TRBD1 matching 10 bases. This CDR3 region has 16 residues. CDR1 is SGHTA, CDR2 FQGNSA, per germline. The V gene end was trimmed by 1 base and the J gene end by 5 bases; junction bases not matched to a gene: 7. CDR3 residues: CASSLVRDRGPYGYTF. The CDR3 bases are TGTGCCAGCAGCTTAGTAAGGGACAGGGGCCCGTATGGCTACACCTTC. The complete variable domain, with remaining parts taken from reference TRBV7-2 and TRBJ1-2, reads GAGVSQSPSNKVTEKGKDVELRCDPISGHTALYWYRQSLGQGLEFLIYFQGNSAPDKSGLPSDRFSAERTGGSVSTLTIQRTQQEDSAVYLCASSLVRDRGPYGYTFGSGTRLTVV.

In nucleotides, the CDR3 is TGTGCCAGCAGCTTAGCCCGAGGGAGGATGACTGAAGCTTTCTTT. Its translation: CASSLARGRMTEAFF. The chain employs TRBV7-2 and TRBJ1-1; D is unclear. Between the trimmed V and J ends, which lost 0 bases and 5 bases, there was a span of 13 bases. CDR3 length equals 15 residues. The germline V gene has CDR1 SGHTA and CDR2 FQGNSA.

The chain combines TRBV5-1 with TRBJ2-2, with D perhaps TRBD2 (6 bases). CDR3 length: 14 residues. V lost 4 bases and J 7 bases, leaving 14 bases between the germline ends. Germline loops: CDR1 SGHRS, CDR2 YFSETQ. CDR3 loop: CASSSRRVSGELFF. DNA of the CDR3: TGCGCCAGCAGCAGCCGGAGGGTGAGCGGGGAGCTGTTTTTT.

This clonotype has more than one count but fewer than ten. J is TRBJ1-2 and V is TRBV12-3 or TRBV12-4, with TRBD1 as a possible D gene (6 bases). The V end lost 7 bases, the J end lost 4 bases, and 16 bases lay between the germline ends. The CDR3 has 14 amino acids. In DNA form, the CDR3 reads TGTGCCAGCAAGCCTGGGACGGACAGCTATGGCTACACCTTC. As protein: CASKPGTDSYGYTF.

In this sample, this clonotype turned up a few times. V usage is TRBV20-1 and J usage is TRBJ2-7; unclear D gene. Germline CDR1 and CDR2: DFQATT and SNEGSKA (reference sequence). V lost 6 bases to trimming and J lost 0 bases, with 12 bases between them. This CDR3 has 13 amino acids. CDR3 sequence reads: CSAGLQISYEQYF. The CDR3 DNA reads as TGCAGTGCCGGCCTTCAAATCTCCTACGAGCAGTACTTC.

The chain links TRBV5-1 to TRBJ2-3, with D unclear. The germline V gene has CDR1 SGHRS and CDR2 YFSETQ. The CDR3 is made up of 16 amino acids. V was trimmed by 4 bases and J by 7 bases, leaving 22 bases between them. DNA of the CDR3: TGCGCCAGCAGCCATTACGAGATCATAGCCCCCTATACGCAGTATTTT. This codes for CASSHYEIIAPYTQYF.

This clonotype was seen more than once but under ten times. The chain combines TRBV25-1 with TRBJ2-1; 7 bases are a match to TRBD2. This CDR3 is 14 amino acids long. Unmatched junction bases numbered 9, after V lost 4 bases and J lost 9 bases. Germline-derived CDR1 and CDR2 are MGHDK and SYGVNS. CDR3 sequence: CASSGSGLVLEQFF. CDR3 sequence (DNA): TGTGCCAGCAGTGGTAGCGGGCTTGTGCTTGAGCAGTTCTTC. The whole variable domain, remainder taken from reference TRBV25-1 and TRBJ2-1, is EADIYQTPRYLVIGTGKKITLECSQTMGHDKMYWYQQDPGMELHLIHYSYGVNSTEKGDLSSESTVSRIRTEHFPLTLESARPSHTSQYLCASSGSGLVLEQFFGPGTRLTVL.

This clonotype was seen a few times. This sequence joins TRBV7-2 and TRBJ2-2, with TRBD1 as a possible D gene (6 bases). This CDR3 has 16 residues. With 5 bases removed from V and 5 bases from J, the gap between germline ends came to 18 bases. Germline values: CDR1 SGHTA, CDR2 FQGNSA. CDR3 sequence reads: CASSVVQGGETGELFF. In nucleotides, the CDR3 is TGTGCCAGCAGCGTCGTACAGGGTGGGGAGACCGGGGAGCTGTTTTTT. The full variable domain, in which reference TRBV7-2 and TRBJ2-2 provide the parts outside the CDR3, is GAGVSQSPSNKVTEKGKDVELRCDPISGHTALYWYRQSLGQGLEFLIYFQGNSAPDKSGLPSDRFSAERTGGSVSTLTIQRTQQEDSAVYLCASSVVQGGETGELFFGEGSRLTVL.

This clonotype was found a few times. The genes are TRBV20-1 and TRBJ2-1; no firm D call. Per the germline V gene, CDR1 is DFQATT and CDR2 is SNEGSKA (reference sequence). The CDR3 totals 11 residues. The V and J ends lost 0 bases and 7 bases respectively, with 4 bases between them. CDR3 in DNA: TGCAGTGCTAGAGAGGGGAATGAGCAGTTCTTC. Its translation: CSAREGNEQFF.

The chain carries TRBV10-2 and TRBJ1-1, with D uncertain. Germline CDR1 reads WSHSY; CDR2 reads SAAADI. Trimming stripped 8 bases from V and 11 bases from J, with 12 bases between. CDR3 length: 10 residues. The CDR3 sequence: CASGDLWAFF. As DNA, the CDR3 is TGCGCCAGCGGGGATTTGTGGGCTTTCTTT.

Remarks on this clonotype: Given the absence of the conserved phenylalanine or tryptophan at the CDR3 end, a read error is likely. The chain recombines TRBV15 with TRBJ2-3; 8 bases match TRBD1. CDR1 is LNHNV, CDR2 YYDKDF, per germline (reference sequence). The length of the CDR3 is 16 residues. With V trimmed by 1 base and J by 1 base, 4 bases remained unmatched. CDR3 amino acids: CATSRVPGQGTDTQYL. In nucleotides, the CDR3 is TGTGCCACCAGCAGAGTTCCGGGACAGGGCACAGATACGCAGTATCTT.

CDR3 coding DNA: TGTGCCATCAGTGCTAGCGGGATGAGAGATACGCAGTATTTT. The encoded protein is CAISASGMRDTQYF. The J gene is TRBJ2-3, the V gene TRBV10-3; 9 positions agree with TRBD2. The CDR3 sequence is 14 residues long. CDR1 and CDR2 (germline): ENHRY, SYGVKD. V shed 4 bases, J shed 5 bases, and the junction held 4 bases outside the gene matches.

The chain has TRBV29-1 and TRBJ2-6; D might be TRBD2 (5 bases). The CDR3 is 15 residues long. Germline lookup yields CDR1 SQVTM and CDR2 ANQGSEA. V lost 6 bases to trimming and J lost 0 bases, with 12 bases between them. The CDR3 loop reads CSVGLALSGANVLTF. In DNA form, the CDR3 reads TGCAGCGTAGGGTTAGCGCTCTCTGGGGCCAACGTCCTGACTTTC. The entire variable domain, with the rest obtained from reference TRBV29-1 and TRBJ2-6, is as follows: SAVISQKPSRDICQRGTSLTIQCQVDSQVTMMFWYRQQPGQSLTLIATANQGSEATYESGFVIDKFPISRPNLTFSTLTVSNMSPEDSSIYLCSVGLALSGANVLTFGAGSRLTVL.

The CDR3 DNA sequence: TGCAGTGCTAGGGCGCGAATGGATACGCAGTATTTT. It translates to CSARARMDTQYF. The chain employs TRBV20-1 and TRBJ2-3; no firm D call. The V end lost 3 bases, the J end lost 6 bases, and 10 bases lay between the germline ends. The V gene's germline CDR1 is DFQATT and CDR2 SNEGSKA (reference sequence). The CDR3 spans 12 residues.

This clonotype occurred once. The chain links TRBV6-2 or TRBV6-3 to TRBJ2-5; D perhaps matches TRBD1 (6 bases). Trimming stripped 4 bases from V and 5 bases from J, with 11 bases between. Germline CDR1 is MNHEY and CDR2 is SVGEGT. This CDR3 spans 13 amino acids. The chain's CDR3 is CASSSGQWETQYF. The DNA of the CDR3 is TGTGCCAGCAGTTCAGGACAGTGGGAGACCCAGTACTTC.

This clonotype was seen a few times. This chain uses TRBV5-1 with TRBJ2-7; 7 nucleotides align to TRBD2. V was pared by 5 bases and J by 3 bases, with 5 bases of the junction left unmatched. Germline V CDR1 and CDR2: SGHRS, YFSETQ. The CDR3 runs to 13 residues. In DNA form, the CDR3 reads TGCGCCAGCAGTGCGGGACTATACTACGAGCAGTACTTC. Translated: CASSAGLYYEQYF.

The chain has TRBV7-2 and TRBJ2-3; D perhaps matches TRBD1 (6 bases). The V end was cut by 5 bases, the J end by 2 bases, with 11 bases between. The CDR3 consists of 14 residues. Germline loops: CDR1 SGHTA, CDR2 FQGNSA. CDR3 in amino acids: CASSDPGVTDTQYF. CDR3 sequence (DNA): TGTGCCAGCAGCGATCCAGGGGTCACAGATACGCAGTATTTT.

This clonotype was observed many times. The chain links TRBV7-2 to TRBJ1-1; no definite D call. The V gene's germline CDR1 is SGHTA and CDR2 FQGNSA. CDR3 length equals 15 residues. The V end was cut by 5 bases, the J end by 1 base, with 14 bases between. The CDR3, as DNA: TGTGCCAGCAGCGCACGCGGACTCTCGAACACTGAAGCTTTCTTT. Its translation is CASSARGLSNTEAFF.

This clonotype turned up a few times. The chain is built from TRBV6-2 or TRBV6-3 and TRBJ2-7, with TRBD1 matching 7 bases. With 5 bases clipped from V and 4 bases from J, the junction kept 5 bases outside the gene matches. The CDR3 consists of 13 residues. Germline V gene lookup returns CDR1 MNHEY and CDR2 SVGEGT. The CDR3: CASSGPGQYEQYF. The CDR3 region has the DNA TGTGCCAGCAGTGGCCCGGGACAGTACGAGCAGTACTTC.

This clonotype has just a few counts. V is TRBV20-1 and J is TRBJ2-1; 8 positions agree with TRBD2. This CDR3 has 14 amino acids. Losses at the gene ends were 6 bases for V and 10 bases for J; bases not matched to a gene: 14. CDR1 is DFQATT, CDR2 SNEGSKA, per germline (reference sequence). The CDR3 sequence: CSAHSRLAHKEQFF. Written as DNA, the CDR3 is TGCAGTGCCCACTCCCGACTAGCGCATAAGGAGCAGTTCTTC.

J is TRBJ2-1 and V is TRBV19, with 9 nucleotides matching TRBD2. V lost 5 bases, J lost 11 bases, and 7 bases stayed unmatched. Germline CDR1 is LNHDA and CDR2 is SQIVND (reference sequence). The CDR3 is 13 residues long. CDR3 protein: CASSFPTSGKQFF. The CDR3 DNA reads as TGTGCCAGTAGTTTTCCGACTAGCGGAAAGCAGTTCTTC.

This clonotype was observed a handful of times. V is TRBV5-1 and J is TRBJ2-7, with D possibly called TRBD1 or TRBD2 (5 bases each). V lost 1 base and J 2 bases, leaving 13 bases between the germline ends. CDR1 and CDR2 (germline): SGHRS, YFSETQ. This CDR3 has 15 amino acids. The CDR3 DNA follows: TGCGCCAGCAGCTTGTGGGGGTCCGAAGCCTACGAGCAGTACTTC. Translation: CASSLWGSEAYEQYF.

The V gene is TRBV20-1, the J gene TRBJ2-3; 8 nucleotides agree with TRBD2. CDR1 DFQATT and CDR2 SNEGSKA come from the germline V gene (reference sequence). The trim removed 0 bases at V and 2 bases at J, leaving 10 bases unmatched. The CDR3 spans 17 residues. The DNA of the CDR3 is TGCAGTGCTAGAGATAAGGTAGCGGGGCATTACACAGATACGCAGTATTTT. Residues: CSARDKVAGHYTDTQYF.

This clonotype was detected many times. One end of the junction varies from germline; a read error may be responsible. The chain combines TRBV5-1 with TRBJ2-7, with 11 bases matching TRBD2. CDR1 SGHRS and CDR2 YFSETQ come from the germline V gene. The CDR3 is 15 amino acids. The CDR3 DNA reads TGTGCCAGTAGTCCCCTAGCGGGAGGCTCCTACGAGCAGTACTTC. Protein: CASSPLAGGSYEQYF.